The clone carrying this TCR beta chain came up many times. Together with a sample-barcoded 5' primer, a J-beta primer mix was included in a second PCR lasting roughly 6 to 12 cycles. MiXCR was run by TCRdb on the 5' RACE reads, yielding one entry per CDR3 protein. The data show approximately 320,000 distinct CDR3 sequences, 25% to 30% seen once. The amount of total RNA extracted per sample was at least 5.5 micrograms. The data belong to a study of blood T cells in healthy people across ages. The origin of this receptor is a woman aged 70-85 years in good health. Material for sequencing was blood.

The CDR3 spells CSVVGGPGTEAFF. In nucleotides, the CDR3 is TGCAGCGTTGTTGGGGGGCCCGGAACTGAAGCTTTCTTT. The chain uses TRBV29-1 and TRBJ1-1; a possible D gene is TRBD1 (6 bases). The CDR3 covers 13 residues. Germline CDR1 and CDR2: SQVTM and ANQGSEA. The ends were cut back, 4 bases at V and 5 bases at J, with 14 bases in the middle.